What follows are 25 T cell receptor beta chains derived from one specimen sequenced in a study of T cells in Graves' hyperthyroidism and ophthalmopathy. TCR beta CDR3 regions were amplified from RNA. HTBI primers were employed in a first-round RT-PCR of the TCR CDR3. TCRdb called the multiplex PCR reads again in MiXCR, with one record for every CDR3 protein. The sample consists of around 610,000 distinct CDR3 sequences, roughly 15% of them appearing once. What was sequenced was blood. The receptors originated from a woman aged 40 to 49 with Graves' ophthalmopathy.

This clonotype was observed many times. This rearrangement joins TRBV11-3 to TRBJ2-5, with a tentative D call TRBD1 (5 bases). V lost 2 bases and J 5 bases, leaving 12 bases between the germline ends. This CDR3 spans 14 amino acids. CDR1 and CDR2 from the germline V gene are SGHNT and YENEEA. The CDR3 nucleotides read TGTGCCAGCAGCTTACAGGGTCTTGGGGAGACCCAGTACTTC. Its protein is CASSLQGLGETQYF.

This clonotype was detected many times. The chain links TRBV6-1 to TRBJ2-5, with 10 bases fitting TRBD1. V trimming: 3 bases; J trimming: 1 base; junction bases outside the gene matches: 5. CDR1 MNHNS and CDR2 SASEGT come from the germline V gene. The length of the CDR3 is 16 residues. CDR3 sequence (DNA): TGTGCCAGCAGTGACCCGGGACAGGGGACCCAAGAGACCCAGTACTTC. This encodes CASSDPGQGTQETQYF.

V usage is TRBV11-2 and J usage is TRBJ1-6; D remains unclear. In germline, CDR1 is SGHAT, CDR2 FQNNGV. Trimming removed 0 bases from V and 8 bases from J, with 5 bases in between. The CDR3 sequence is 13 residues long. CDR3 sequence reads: CASSLEWDSPLHF. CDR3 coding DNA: TGTGCCAGCAGCTTAGAGTGGGATTCACCCCTCCACTTT.

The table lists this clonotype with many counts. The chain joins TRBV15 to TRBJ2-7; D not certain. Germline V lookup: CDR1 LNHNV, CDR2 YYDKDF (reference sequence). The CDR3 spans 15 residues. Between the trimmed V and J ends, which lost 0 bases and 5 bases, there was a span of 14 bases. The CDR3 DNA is TGTGCCACCAGCAGAGACTATGCACACGGCCACGAGCAGTACTTC. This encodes CATSRDYAHGHEQYF. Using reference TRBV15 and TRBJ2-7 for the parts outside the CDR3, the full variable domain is DAMVIQNPRYQVTQFGKPVTLSCSQTLNHNVMYWYQQKSSQAPKLLFHYYDKDFNNEADTPDNFQSRRPNTSFCFLDIRSPGLGDTAMYLCATSRDYAHGHEQYFGPGTRLTVT.

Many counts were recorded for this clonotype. The CDR3 reads CASRGIPLATNTGELFF. CDR3 coding DNA: TGTGCCAGCAGAGGAATCCCCCTGGCAACGAACACCGGGGAGCTGTTTTTT. The rearrangement joins TRBV28 to TRBJ2-2; D gene unclear. This CDR3 contains 17 residues. V was pared by 6 bases and J by 0 bases, with 17 bases between. The germline V gene has CDR1 MDHEN and CDR2 SYDVKM.

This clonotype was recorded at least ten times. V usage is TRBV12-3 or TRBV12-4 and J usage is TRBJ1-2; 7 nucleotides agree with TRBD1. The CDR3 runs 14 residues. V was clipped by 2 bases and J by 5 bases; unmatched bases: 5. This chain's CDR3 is CASSLTGEGYGYTF. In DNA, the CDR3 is TGTGCCAGCAGTTTAACAGGGGAAGGGTATGGCTACACCTTC.

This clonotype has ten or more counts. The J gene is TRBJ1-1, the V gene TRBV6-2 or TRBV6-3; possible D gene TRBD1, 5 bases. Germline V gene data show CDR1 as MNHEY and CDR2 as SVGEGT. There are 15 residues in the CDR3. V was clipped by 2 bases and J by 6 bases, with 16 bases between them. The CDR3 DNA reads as TGTGCCAGCAGTTACGGGGCGTGGGCAAACGCTGAAGCTTTCTTT. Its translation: CASSYGAWANAEAFF.

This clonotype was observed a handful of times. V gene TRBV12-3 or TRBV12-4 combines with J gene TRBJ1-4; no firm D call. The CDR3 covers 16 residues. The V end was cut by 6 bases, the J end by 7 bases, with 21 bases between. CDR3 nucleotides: TGTGCCAGCAGCCCGACCCAATTAAGCCGAGTTGAAAAACTGTTTTTT. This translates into CASSPTQLSRVEKLFF.

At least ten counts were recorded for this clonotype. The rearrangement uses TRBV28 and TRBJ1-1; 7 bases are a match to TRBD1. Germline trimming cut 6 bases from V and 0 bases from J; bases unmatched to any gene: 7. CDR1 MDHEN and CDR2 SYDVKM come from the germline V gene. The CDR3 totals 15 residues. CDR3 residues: CASSPTTGLNTEAFF. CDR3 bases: TGTGCCAGCAGCCCAACGACAGGGCTGAACACTGAAGCTTTCTTT.

This CDR3 is CASSGSGGYNEQFF. The CDR3 bases are TGTGCCAGCAGTGGTAGCGGGGGATACAATGAGCAGTTCTTC. This chain uses TRBV6-1 with TRBJ2-1; 9 bases are a match to TRBD2. CDR3 length equals 14 residues. Germline CDR1 is MNHNS and CDR2 is SASEGT. The trim removed 4 bases at V and 4 bases at J, leaving 2 bases unmatched.

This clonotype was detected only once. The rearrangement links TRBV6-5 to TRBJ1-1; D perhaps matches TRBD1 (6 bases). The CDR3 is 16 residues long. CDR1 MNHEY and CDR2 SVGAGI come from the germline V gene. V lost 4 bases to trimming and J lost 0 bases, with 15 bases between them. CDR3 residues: CASSSPGHLMNTEAFF. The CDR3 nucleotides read TGTGCCAGCAGTTCACCGGGACATCTCATGAACACTGAAGCTTTCTTT.

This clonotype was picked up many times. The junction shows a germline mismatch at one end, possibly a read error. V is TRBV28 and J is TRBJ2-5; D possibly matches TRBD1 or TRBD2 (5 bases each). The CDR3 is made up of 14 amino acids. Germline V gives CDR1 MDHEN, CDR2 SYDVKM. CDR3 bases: TGTGCCAGCAGTTTTGAGGGGTACCAAGAGGCCCAGTACTTC. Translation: CASSFEGYQEAQYF.

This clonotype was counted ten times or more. Written as DNA, the CDR3 is TGCAGTGCTCCCGAGGGTAGCGGGTTAGCCAAAAACATTCAGTACTTC. Protein product: CSAPEGSGLAKNIQYF. The chain has TRBV20-1 and TRBJ2-4, with 7 bases matching TRBD2. Germline-derived CDR1 and CDR2 are DFQATT and SNEGSKA (reference sequence). The CDR3 has 16 amino acids. Trimming cost V 5 bases and J 0 bases; bases outside gene matches: 10.

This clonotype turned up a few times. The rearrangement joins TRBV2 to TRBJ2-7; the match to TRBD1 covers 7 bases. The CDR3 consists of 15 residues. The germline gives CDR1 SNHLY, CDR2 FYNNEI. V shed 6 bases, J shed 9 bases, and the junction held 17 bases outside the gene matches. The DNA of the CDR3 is TGTGCCAGCAGAGCCGGGGACAGTAACCCCATACGGCAGTACTTC. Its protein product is CASRAGDSNPIRQYF.

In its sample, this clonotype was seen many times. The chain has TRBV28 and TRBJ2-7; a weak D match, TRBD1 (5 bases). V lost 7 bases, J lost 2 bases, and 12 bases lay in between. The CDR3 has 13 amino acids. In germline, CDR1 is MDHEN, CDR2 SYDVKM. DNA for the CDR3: TGTGCCAGCAATTCACAGGCGCCCTACGAGCAGTACTTC. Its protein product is CASNSQAPYEQYF. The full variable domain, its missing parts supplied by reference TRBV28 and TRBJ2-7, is DVKVTQSSRYLVKRTGEKVFLECVQDMDHENMFWYRQDPGLGLRLIYFSYDVKMKEKGDIPEGYSVSREKKERFSLILESASTNQTSMYLCASNSQAPYEQYFGPGTRLTVT.

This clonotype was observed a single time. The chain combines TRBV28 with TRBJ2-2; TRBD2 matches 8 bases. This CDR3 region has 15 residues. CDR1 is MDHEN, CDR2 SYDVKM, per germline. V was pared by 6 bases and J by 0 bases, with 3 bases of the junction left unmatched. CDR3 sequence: CASSGSGANTGELFF. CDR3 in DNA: TGTGCCAGCAGCGGTAGCGGGGCGAACACCGGGGAGCTGTTTTTT.

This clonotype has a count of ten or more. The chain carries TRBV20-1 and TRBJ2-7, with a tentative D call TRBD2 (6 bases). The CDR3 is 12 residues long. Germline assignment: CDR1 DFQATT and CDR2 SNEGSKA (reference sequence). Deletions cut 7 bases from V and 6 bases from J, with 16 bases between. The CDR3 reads CSVRREEAEQYF. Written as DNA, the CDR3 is TGCAGTGTCCGAAGGGAGGAGGCCGAGCAGTACTTC.

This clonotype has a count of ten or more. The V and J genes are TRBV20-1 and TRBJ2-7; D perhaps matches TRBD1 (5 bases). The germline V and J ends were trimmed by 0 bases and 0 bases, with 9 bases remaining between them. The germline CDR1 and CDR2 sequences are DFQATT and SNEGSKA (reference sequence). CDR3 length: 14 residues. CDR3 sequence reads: CSARDYDSSYEQYF. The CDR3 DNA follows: TGCAGTGCTAGAGATTACGACAGCTCCTACGAGCAGTACTTC.

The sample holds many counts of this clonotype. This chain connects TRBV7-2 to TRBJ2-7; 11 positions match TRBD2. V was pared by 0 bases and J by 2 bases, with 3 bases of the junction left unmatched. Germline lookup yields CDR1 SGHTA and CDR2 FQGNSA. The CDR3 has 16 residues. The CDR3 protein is CASSLATSGTPYEQYF. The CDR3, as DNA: TGTGCCAGCAGCTTAGCGACTAGCGGGACCCCCTACGAGCAGTACTTC.

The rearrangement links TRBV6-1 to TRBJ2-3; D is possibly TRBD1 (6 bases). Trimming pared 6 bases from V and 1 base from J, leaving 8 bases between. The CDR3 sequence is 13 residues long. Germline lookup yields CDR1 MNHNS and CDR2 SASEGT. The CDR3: CASSRTGTDTQYF. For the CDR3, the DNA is TGTGCCAGCAGCCGGACAGGCACAGATACGCAGTATTTT.

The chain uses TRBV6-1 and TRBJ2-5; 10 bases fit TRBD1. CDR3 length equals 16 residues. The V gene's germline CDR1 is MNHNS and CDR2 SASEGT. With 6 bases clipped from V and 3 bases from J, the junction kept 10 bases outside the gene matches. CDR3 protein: CASRPGQGFGEETQYF. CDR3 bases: TGTGCCAGCAGGCCGGGACAGGGGTTCGGCGAAGAGACCCAGTACTTC.

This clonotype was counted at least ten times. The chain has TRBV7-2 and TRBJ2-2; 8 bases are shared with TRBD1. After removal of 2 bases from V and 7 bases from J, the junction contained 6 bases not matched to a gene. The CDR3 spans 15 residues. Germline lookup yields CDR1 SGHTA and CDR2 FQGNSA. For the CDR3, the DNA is TGTGCCAGCAGCTTATTCGACAGGGGAATCGGGGAGCTGTTTTTT. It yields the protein CASSLFDRGIGELFF. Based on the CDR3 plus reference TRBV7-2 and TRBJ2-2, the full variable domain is GAGVSQSPSNKVTEKGKDVELRCDPISGHTALYWYRQSLGQGLEFLIYFQGNSAPDKSGLPSDRFSAERTGGSVSTLTIQRTQQEDSAVYLCASSLFDRGIGELFFGEGSRLTVL.

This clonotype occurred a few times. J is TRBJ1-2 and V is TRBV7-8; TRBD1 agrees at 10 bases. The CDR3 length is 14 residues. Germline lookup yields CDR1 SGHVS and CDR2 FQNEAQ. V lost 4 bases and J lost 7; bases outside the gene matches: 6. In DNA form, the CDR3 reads TGTGCCAGCAGCTCCGACAGGGGGCCGGGTGGCTACACCTTC. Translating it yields CASSSDRGPGGYTF.

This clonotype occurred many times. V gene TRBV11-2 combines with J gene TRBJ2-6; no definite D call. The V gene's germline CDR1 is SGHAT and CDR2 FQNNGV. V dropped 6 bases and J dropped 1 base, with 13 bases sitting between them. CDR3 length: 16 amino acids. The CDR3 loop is CASRWGAGSGANVLTF. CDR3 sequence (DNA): TGTGCCAGCAGGTGGGGTGCCGGGTCTGGGGCCAACGTCCTGACTTTC.

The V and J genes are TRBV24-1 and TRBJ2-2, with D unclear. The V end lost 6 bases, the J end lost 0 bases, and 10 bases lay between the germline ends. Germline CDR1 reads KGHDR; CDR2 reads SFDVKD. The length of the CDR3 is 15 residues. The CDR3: CATSTNAANTGELFF. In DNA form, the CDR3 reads TGTGCCACCAGTACCAATGCGGCGAACACCGGGGAGCTGTTTTTT.